The 30 T cell receptor beta chains in this list originate from one sample, sequenced in a study of blood T cell repertoires in COVID-19. The table came from immunoSEQ multiplex PCR; TCRdb's copy has only in-frame clones and leaves some out. The table records under 450,000 clones, about 87% of them present only once. The material sequenced was PBMCs or T cells enriched from blood (not recorded which). These receptors all come from a man aged 30-40 years who had recovered from COVID-19.

The chain combines TRBV5-1 with TRBJ1-4, with 9 bases aligning to TRBD1. The CDR3 runs 14 residues. With 2 bases clipped from V and 5 bases from J, the junction kept 1 base outside the gene matches. Germline CDR1 reads SGHRS; CDR2 reads YFSETQ. CDR3 bases: TGCGCCAGCAGCTTCGGGACAGGGAATGAAAAACTGTTTTTT. Amino acids: CASSFGTGNEKLFF. Drawing the rest from reference TRBV5-1 and TRBJ1-4, the complete variable domain is KAGVTQTPRYLIKTRGQQVTLSCSPISGHRSVSWYQQTPGQGLQFLFEYFSETQRNKGNFPGRFSGRQFSNSRSEMNVSTLELGDSALYLCASSFGTGNEKLFFGSGTQLSVL.

The chain couples TRBV21-1 to TRBJ1-5. TRBV21-1 is assigned pseudogene status. This CDR3 contains 17 residues. The CDR3, as DNA: TGTGCCAGGCGGGCCATCCGGGACTCTGTGATCAATCAGCCCCAGCATTTT. The encoded protein is CARRAIRDSVINQPQHF.

In this sample, this clone turned up once. This chain links TRBV6-5 with TRBJ2-1, with TRBD1 matching 8 bases. Germline V gives CDR1 MNHEY, CDR2 SVGAGI. The V segment lost 2 bases and the J segment 5 bases; nucleotides outside the gene matches: 2. The CDR3 extends over 14 amino acids. The CDR3 spells CASSYHRGNNEQFF. In DNA, the CDR3 is TGTGCCAGCAGTTACCACAGGGGGAACAATGAGCAGTTCTTC.

This rearrangement joins TRBV5-1 to TRBJ1-2; TRBD1 aligns across 8 bases. Germline loops: CDR1 SGHRS, CDR2 YFSETQ. The CDR3 runs to 20 residues. The V and J ends lost 4 bases and 0 bases, in that order; junction bases with no gene match: 20. CDR3 loop: CASSHKSPGQATYSNYGYTF. The CDR3 bases are TGCGCCAGCAGCCACAAAAGTCCGGGACAGGCCACTTATTCTAACTATGGCTACACCTTC.

This chain links TRBV19 with TRBJ2-4; 15 nucleotides match TRBD2. Germline V gene sequence: CDR1 LNHDA, CDR2 SQIVND (reference sequence). J gave up 7 bases and V 4 bases, and 8 bases lay outside the gene matches. The CDR3 has 17 residues. CDR3 in amino acids: CASSTSPGLAGGNIQYF. CDR3 coding DNA: TGTGCCAGTAGTACGTCCCCGGGACTAGCGGGGGGTAACATTCAGTACTTC.

The table lists this clone with a count of one. The DNA for the CDR3 is TGCGCCAGCAGCTCTGGACAGACCTCCTATGGCTACACCTTC. This sequence encodes CASSSGQTSYGYTF. This chain joins TRBV5-1 and TRBJ1-2; tentative D call: TRBD1 (6 bases). This CDR3 contains 14 residues. Per the germline V gene, CDR1 is SGHRS and CDR2 is YFSETQ. Trimming stripped 3 bases from V and 4 bases from J, with 13 bases between.

The V gene is TRBV7-2, the J gene TRBJ1-5, with D unclear. Between the trimmed V and J ends, which lost 3 bases and 0 bases, there was a span of 6 bases. Germline V gene lookup returns CDR1 SGHTA and CDR2 FQGNSA. The CDR3 length is 14 residues. CDR3 amino acids: CASSFGNSNQPQHF. Here the CDR3 DNA reads TGTGCCAGCAGCTTCGGTAATAGCAATCAGCCCCAGCATTTT.

This sequence joins TRBV7-3 and TRBJ1-2; D possibly corresponds to TRBD1 (6 bases). The germline V gene has CDR1 SGHTA and CDR2 FQGTGA. The CDR3 is 15 residues long. V shed 4 bases and J shed 4 bases, with 16 bases lying between them. CDR3 bases: TGTGCCAGCAGCTCCACGCCGGACAGTCCCTATGGCTACACCTTC. Protein product: CASSSTPDSPYGYTF.

The V and J genes are TRBV12-5 and TRBJ1-2; no definite D call. Trimming removed 6 bases from V and 2 bases from J, with 13 bases in between. This CDR3 comprises 14 residues. Germline values: CDR1 LGHNT, CDR2 FRNRAP. CDR3 nucleotides: TGTGCTAGTGGCCGATTAACACACAACTATGGCTACACCTTC. Its translation is CASGRLTHNYGYTF.

The chain joins TRBV3-1 (or the pseudogene TRBV3-2) to TRBJ2-4, with D possibly TRBD2 on 5 matching bases. The CDR3 runs to 15 residues. Germline V gene data show CDR1 as LGHDT and CDR2 as YNNKEL (reference sequence). The ends were cut back, 0 bases at V and 4 bases at J, with 10 bases in the middle. CDR3 sequence: CASSQEASSKNIQYF. The CDR3 bases are TGTGCCAGCAGCCAAGAGGCTAGCTCGAAAAACATTCAGTACTTC.

A note on this clone: The sample holds other DNA sequences that translate to the same CDR3. The chain combines TRBV12-5 with TRBJ2-2; D call uncertain. CDR3 size: 11 residues. Trimming left V 4 bases short and J 6 bases short, with 3 bases between. CDR1 and CDR2 (germline): LGHNT, FRNRAP. The DNA of the CDR3 is TGTGCTAGTGGTTCGGCCGGGGAGCTGTTTTTT. This sequence encodes CASGSAGELFF.

The chain combines TRBV10-3 with TRBJ2-3; perhaps TRBD1 as D (6 bases). Looked up from germline, CDR1 is ENHRY and CDR2 is SYGVKD. Trimming took 4 bases from V and 0 from J, leaving 11 bases between them. This CDR3 contains 15 residues. The CDR3 DNA sequence: TGTGCCATCAGTGCCAGGGGATCCAGCACAGATACGCAGTATTTT. Its protein product is CAISARGSSTDTQYF.

V and J are TRBV29-1 and TRBJ1-2, with 8 bases aligning to TRBD1. The length of the CDR3 is 14 residues. CDR1 is SQVTM and CDR2 is ANQGSEA in the germline V gene. V lost 1 base to trimming and J lost 7 bases; unmatched junction nucleotides: 8. In nucleotides, the CDR3 is TGCAGCGTTGAAGGGCAGGGGGCCACTGGTGGCTACACCTTC. The encoded protein is CSVEGQGATGGYTF.

The rearrangement joins TRBV7-2 to TRBJ2-3; the match to TRBD2 covers 9 bases. Germline CDR1 reads SGHTA; CDR2 reads FQGNSA. Trimming removed 7 bases from V and 1 base from J; junction bases left unmatched: 3. CDR3 length: 14 amino acids. The CDR3 DNA reads as TGTGCCAGCATCCCTAGCGGGGGCACAGATACGCAGTATTTT. It codes for CASIPSGGTDTQYF.

The genes are TRBV12-5 and TRBJ2-3; weak D call: TRBD1 (5 bases). V gave up 3 bases and J gave up 9 bases, with 19 bases separating them. From germline, CDR1 is LGHNT and CDR2 FRNRAP. The CDR3 runs to 15 residues. CDR3 bases: TGTGCTAGTGGTTTTCAGGGTCCCCTATCAGGGACGCAGTATTTT. Translated: CASGFQGPLSGTQYF.

This chain uses TRBV4-3 with TRBJ1-5; TRBD1 matches at 7 bases. CDR1 is LGHNA and CDR2 is YSLEER in the germline V gene. This CDR3 is 15 amino acids long. With 4 bases clipped from V and 5 bases from J, the junction kept 8 bases outside the gene matches. CDR3 sequence reads: CASSRAGGADQPQHF. In DNA form, the CDR3 reads TGCGCCAGCAGCCGGGCAGGGGGTGCGGATCAGCCCCAGCATTTT.

J is TRBJ1-2 and V is TRBV5-6; 8 bases fit TRBD1. Germline V lookup: CDR1 SGHDT, CDR2 YYEEEE. CDR3 length: 14 amino acids. With V trimmed by 3 bases and J by 9 bases, 10 bases remained unmatched. The CDR3: CASSSRDRPDRYTF. The CDR3 nucleotides are TGTGCCAGCAGCTCCAGGGACAGGCCAGATCGCTACACCTTC.

The rearrangement links TRBV12-3 or TRBV12-4 to TRBJ1-2; D may be TRBD1 (5 bases). V lost 10 bases, J lost 7 bases, and 19 bases lay in between. CDR3 length: 13 amino acids. For the CDR3, the DNA is TGTGCCACCCAGGGCAGGGCTGCGTTTGGCTACACCTTC. Translating it yields CATQGRAAFGYTF.

This clone appeared once. This chain connects TRBV2 to TRBJ1-5; no firm D call. The CDR3 covers 13 residues. Germline V gives CDR1 SNHLY, CDR2 FYNNEI. V dropped 4 bases and J dropped 0 bases, with 4 bases sitting between them. The CDR3 DNA sequence: TGTGCCAGCAGTGTCAATAGCAATCAGCCCCAGCATTTT. It encodes CASSVNSNQPQHF.

The rearrangement joins TRBV12-5 to TRBJ1-1, with D possibly matching TRBD1 (5 bases). The CDR3 extends over 15 amino acids. With 5 bases removed from V and 6 bases from J, the gap between germline ends came to 19 bases. Germline CDR1 and CDR2: LGHNT and FRNRAP. CDR3 bases: TGTGCTAGTGGTCTCAATCCCAGGGTCAGCCCTGAAGCTTTCTTT. Residues: CASGLNPRVSPEAFF. Filled out from reference TRBV12-5 and TRBJ1-1, the complete variable domain reads DARVTQTPRHKVTEMGQEVTMRCQPILGHNTVFWYRQTMMQGLELLAYFRNRAPLDDSGMPKDRFSAEMPDATLATLKIQPSEPRDSAVYFCASGLNPRVSPEAFFGQGTRLTVV.

The J gene is TRBJ1-1, the V gene TRBV4-1, with a possible D match to TRBD1 (6 bases). Between the trimmed V and J ends, which lost 2 bases and 5 bases, there was a span of 9 bases. CDR3 length: 13 residues. Germline CDR1 reads MGHRA; CDR2 reads YSYEKL. This chain's CDR3 is CASSQRGGTEAFF. CDR3 sequence (DNA): TGCGCCAGCAGCCAACGAGGGGGAACTGAAGCTTTCTTT.

A few counts support this clone. The J gene is TRBJ1-5, the V gene TRBV12-3 or TRBV12-4; D ambiguous. Trimming cost V 3 bases and J 6 bases, with 6 bases left between them. This CDR3 has 12 amino acids. The CDR3 is CASSFEVQPQHF. The CDR3 coding sequence is TGTGCCAGCAGTTTTGAGGTTCAGCCCCAGCATTTT.

J is TRBJ2-3 and V is TRBV27; TRBD2 agrees at 13 bases. Germline-derived CDR1 and CDR2 are MNHEY and SMNVEV (reference sequence). The CDR3 extends over 15 amino acids. V shed 6 bases and J 4 bases; nucleotides not matched to a gene: 4. The CDR3 nucleotides are TGTGCCAGCAGGGCGGGACTAGCGGGGTCAGATACGCAGTATTTT. It is translated as CASRAGLAGSDTQYF.

This clone came up once. This chain joins TRBV15 and TRBJ1-1; possibly TRBD1 for D (5 bases). Deletions cut 0 bases from V and 6 bases from J, with 11 bases between. The length of the CDR3 is 14 residues. CDR1 is LNHNV, CDR2 YYDKDF, per germline (reference sequence). CDR3 DNA sequence: TGTGCCACCAGCAGAGATCAAAAACAGGCTGAAGCTTTCTTT. This translates into CATSRDQKQAEAFF.

This rearrangement joins TRBV10-3 to TRBJ1-2; 7 positions match TRBD1. J lost 3 bases, V lost 3 bases, and 4 bases had no gene match. This CDR3 has 14 amino acids. Germline loops: CDR1 ENHRY, CDR2 SYGVKD. The CDR3 sequence is CAISDRGLDYGYTF. The DNA for the CDR3 is TGTGCCATCAGTGACAGGGGGTTGGACTATGGCTACACCTTC.

The chain combines TRBV7-8 with TRBJ2-7; D possibly corresponds to TRBD1 (6 bases). Germline lookup yields CDR1 SGHVS and CDR2 FQNEAQ. The CDR3 consists of 14 residues. Trimming cost V 2 bases and J 1 base, with 9 bases left between them. CDR3 DNA sequence: TGTGCCAGCAGCTTATCCAGGGGTTCCTACGAGCAGTACTTC. It encodes CASSLSRGSYEQYF.

The J gene is TRBJ1-1, the V gene TRBV12-5; 9 bases are shared with TRBD1. The CDR3 contains 16 residues. Germline lookup yields CDR1 LGHNT and CDR2 FRNRAP. The V segment lost 4 bases and the J segment 1 base; nucleotides outside the gene matches: 7. CDR3 sequence: CASGSGQGRGNTEAFF. The CDR3 DNA is TGTGCTAGTGGTTCGGGACAGGGCAGGGGGAACACTGAAGCTTTCTTT.

The rearrangement joins TRBV2 to TRBJ2-7, with a possible D match to TRBD1 (5 bases). V was shortened by 8 bases and J by 3 bases, with 14 bases between the two germline ends. The CDR3 spans 13 residues. Per germline, CDR1 SNHLY and CDR2 FYNNEI. In DNA form, the CDR3 reads TGTGCCAGCGGGGCCCGCCAAAGCTACGAGCAGTACTTC. It specifies CASGARQSYEQYF.

The gene calls are TRBV6-2 or TRBV6-3 and TRBJ2-7, with D possibly being TRBD1 (6 bases). From germline, CDR1 is MNHEY and CDR2 SVGEGT. The CDR3 loop spans 12 amino acids. V lost 2 bases, J lost 6 bases, and 8 bases lay in between. The CDR3 DNA follows: TGTGCCAGCAGTTACGGGACAACCGAGCAGTACTTC. Protein sequence: CASSYGTTEQYF.

This chain links TRBV6-5 with TRBJ2-1; a weak D match, TRBD1 (6 bases). Germline V gene lookup returns CDR1 MNHEY and CDR2 SVGAGI. The CDR3 length is 14 residues. V was clipped by 1 base and J by 10 bases, with 14 bases between them. CDR3 DNA sequence: TGTGCCAGCAGTTACTACTCAGGGGTAAACGAGCAGTTCTTC. It translates to CASSYYSGVNEQFF.